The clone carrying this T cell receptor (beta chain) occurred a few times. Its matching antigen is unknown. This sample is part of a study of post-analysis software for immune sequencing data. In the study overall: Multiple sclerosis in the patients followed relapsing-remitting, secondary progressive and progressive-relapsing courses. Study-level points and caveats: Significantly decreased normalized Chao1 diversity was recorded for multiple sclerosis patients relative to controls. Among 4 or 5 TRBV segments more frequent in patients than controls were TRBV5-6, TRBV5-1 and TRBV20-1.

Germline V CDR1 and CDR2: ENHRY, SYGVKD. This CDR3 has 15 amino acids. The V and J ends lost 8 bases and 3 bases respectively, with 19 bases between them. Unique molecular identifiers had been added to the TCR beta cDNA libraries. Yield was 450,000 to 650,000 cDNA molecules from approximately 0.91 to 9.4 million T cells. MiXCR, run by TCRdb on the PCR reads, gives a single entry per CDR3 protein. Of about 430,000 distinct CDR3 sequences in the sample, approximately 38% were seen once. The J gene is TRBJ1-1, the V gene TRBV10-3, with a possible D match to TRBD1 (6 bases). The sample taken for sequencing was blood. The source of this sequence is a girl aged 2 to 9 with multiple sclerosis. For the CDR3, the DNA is TGTGCCATCGCAGACCAGGGGAGTTTGGACACTGAAGCTTTCTTT. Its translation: CAIADQGSLDTEAFF.